The 28 T cell receptor beta chains below were found in one sample sequenced in a study of blood T cell repertoires in COVID-19. Some clones are missing from TCRdb's copy, which holds only in-frame ones; the method was immunoSEQ multiplex PCR. In the table there are some 200,000 clones, about 86% of which are singletons. The sample comprised PBMCs or T cells enriched from blood (not recorded which). The receptors here all came from a woman in her forties with acute COVID-19.

The chain combines TRBV24-1 with TRBJ1-2, with 8 bases aligning to TRBD1. The germline gives CDR1 KGHDR, CDR2 SFDVKD. This CDR3 contains 13 residues. Germline trimming cut 5 bases from V and 4 bases from J; bases unmatched to any gene: 2. In nucleotides, the CDR3 is TGTGCCACCAGTGGGGACAGGCCCTATGGCTACACCTTC. Translation: CATSGDRPYGYTF.

This chain connects TRBV11-2 to TRBJ1-2, with D tentatively TRBD1 (6 bases). Trimming pared 5 bases from V and 4 bases from J, leaving 17 bases between. This CDR3 contains 15 residues. Germline V gives CDR1 SGHAT, CDR2 FQNNGV. The CDR3 sequence: CASSPRDTNPYGYTF. The CDR3, as DNA: TGTGCCAGCAGCCCCAGGGACACCAATCCCTATGGCTACACCTTC.

The chain links TRBV7-2 to TRBJ1-6, with D possibly TRBD1 on 5 matching bases. Germline assignment: CDR1 SGHTA and CDR2 FQGNSA. V lost 5 bases, J lost 9 bases, and 17 bases lay in between. The CDR3 extends over 15 amino acids. The CDR3: CASSPKRTQGSPLHF. CDR3 DNA: TGTGCCAGCAGCCCTAAACGGACACAAGGTTCACCCCTCCACTTT.

The rearrangement links TRBV28 to TRBJ1-2; the D gene is possibly TRBD1 (5 bases). The ends were cut back, 7 bases at V and 4 bases at J, with 22 bases in the middle. This CDR3 comprises 16 residues. Germline V CDR1 and CDR2: MDHEN, SYDVKM. The CDR3 DNA is TGTGCCAGCACCCAACCCCCCGGGACTGAGAGCTATGGCTACACCTTC. Translation: CASTQPPGTESYGYTF.

The CDR3 spells CASSDLAGQTYEQYF. The DNA for the CDR3 is TGTGCCAGCAGTGACCTAGCGGGGCAGACCTACGAGCAGTACTTC. The chain has TRBV25-1 and TRBJ2-7; TRBD2 matches at 9 bases. The J segment lost 2 bases and the V segment lost 3 bases, leaving 5 bases of the junction unmatched. This CDR3 spans 15 amino acids. The germline V gene encodes CDR1 MGHDK and CDR2 SYGVNS.

The chain uses TRBV3-1 (or the pseudogene TRBV3-2) and TRBJ2-5; a weak D match, TRBD2 (5 bases). Trimming took 0 bases from V and 1 from J, leaving 12 bases between them. CDR1 is LGHDT, CDR2 YNNKEL, per germline (reference sequence). The CDR3 is 16 amino acids. CDR3 in DNA: TGTGCCAGCAGCCAAGACTCGTTGCGGGTCCAAGAGACCCAGTACTTC. Translated: CASSQDSLRVQETQYF.

The V call is TRBV27, the J call TRBJ1-1; D ambiguous. Looked up from germline, CDR1 is MNHEY and CDR2 is SMNVEV (reference sequence). The germline V and J ends were trimmed by 6 bases and 0 bases, with 11 bases remaining between them. The CDR3 runs to 14 residues. The CDR3 DNA reads as TGTGCCAGCAGAGACATGCCCATGAACACTGAAGCTTTCTTT. Translating gives CASRDMPMNTEAFF.

The J gene is TRBJ1-2, the V gene TRBV28, with D perhaps matching TRBD1 (5 bases). The CDR3 extends over 11 amino acids. The V end was cut by 7 bases, the J end by 7 bases, with 10 bases between. Germline V gene data show CDR1 as MDHEN and CDR2 as SYDVKM. The CDR3 DNA reads TGTGCCAGCACCAGGGCAGGTGGCTACACCTTC. It specifies CASTRAGGYTF.

The CDR3 loop reads CASSSSRAGVGYGYTF. CDR3 coding DNA: TGTGCCAGCAGCTCGAGTCGGGCAGGGGTGGGCTATGGCTACACCTTC. V and J are TRBV5-4 and TRBJ1-2, with a weak D call TRBD1 (6 bases). Trimming removed 3 bases at V and 4 bases at J, with 19 bases between. CDR1 and CDR2 from the germline V gene are SGHNT and YYREEE (reference sequence). This CDR3 contains 16 residues.

The genes are TRBV29-1 and TRBJ1-2; 7 bases are a match to TRBD1. V was pared by 7 bases and J by 4 bases, with 9 bases of the junction left unmatched. Germline loops: CDR1 SQVTM, CDR2 ANQGSEA. The CDR3 spans 13 residues. The CDR3: CSAMTGIFYGYTF. The CDR3 bases are TGCAGCGCTATGACAGGGATCTTCTATGGCTACACCTTC.

The chain uses TRBV7-9 and TRBJ2-1; possibly TRBD2 for D (6 bases). CDR3 size: 13 residues. V lost 5 bases, J lost 5 bases, and 10 bases lay in between. Germline lookup yields CDR1 SEHNR and CDR2 FQNEAQ (reference sequence). The CDR3 nucleotides are TGTGCCAGCAGCCGGGGACTCAACAATGAGCAGTTCTTC. Translating it yields CASSRGLNNEQFF.

This sequence joins TRBV15 and TRBJ2-7; no clear D. The CDR3 length is 14 residues. The V gene's germline CDR1 is LNHNV and CDR2 YYDKDF (reference sequence). Trimming stripped 5 bases from V and 5 bases from J, with 16 bases between. CDR3 sequence: CATSRGQTLNEQYF. DNA for the CDR3: TGTGCCACCAGCCGAGGTCAGACTCTCAACGAGCAGTACTTC.

This clone showed up just once. V usage is TRBV5-6 and J usage is TRBJ1-5; D not resolved. CDR3 length: 15 amino acids. The V gene's germline CDR1 is SGHDT and CDR2 YYEEEE. Trimming stripped 4 bases from V and 3 bases from J, with 14 bases between. This CDR3 is CASSEGLDPNQPQHF. In DNA, the CDR3 is TGTGCCAGCAGCGAGGGCCTGGACCCCAATCAGCCCCAGCATTTT. The full variable domain, its missing parts supplied by reference TRBV5-6 and TRBJ1-5, is DAGVTQSPTHLIKTRGQQVTLRCSPKSGHDTVSWYQQALGQGPQFIFQYYEEEERQRGNFPDRFSGHQFPNYSSELNVNALLLGDSALYLCASSEGLDPNQPQHFGDGTRLSIL.

There are a few counts of this clone. The rearrangement joins TRBV15 to TRBJ2-7, with 12 bases aligning to TRBD1. Germline lookup yields CDR1 LNHNV and CDR2 YYDKDF (reference sequence). The CDR3 length is 15 residues. The V gene end was trimmed by 1 base and the J gene end by 6 bases; junction bases not matched to a gene: 4. CDR3: CATSRGGTGGREQYF. In nucleotides, the CDR3 is TGTGCCACCAGCAGAGGCGGGACAGGGGGCCGCGAGCAGTACTTC.

This clone was observed a few times. The V call is TRBV27, the J call TRBJ2-1, with D perhaps TRBD1 (6 bases). In germline, CDR1 is MNHEY, CDR2 SMNVEV (reference sequence). This CDR3 is built from 17 residues. Trimming cost V 4 bases and J 9 bases, with 25 bases left between them. CDR3 bases: TGTGCCAGCAGTTCCCGCCTTCAGGGGATACTCGGTCCTGAGCAGTTCTTC. This gives the protein CASSSRLQGILGPEQFF.

This clone has more than one count but fewer than ten. The chain employs TRBV25-1 and TRBJ1-2; possible D gene TRBD1, 5 bases. Looked up from germline, CDR1 is MGHDK and CDR2 is SYGVNS. The CDR3 is 13 amino acids. Trimming left V 10 bases short and J 8 bases short, with 20 bases between. The CDR3, as DNA: TGTGCCACTACCGACAGTTCTTTTCGGGGCTACACCTTC. It specifies CATTDSSFRGYTF.

The table lists this clone with a count of one. This chain uses TRBV27 with TRBJ1-1; no firm D call. This CDR3 is 11 amino acids long. Trimming cost V 11 bases and J 8 bases, with 15 bases left between them. CDR1 and CDR2 from the germline V gene are MNHEY and SMNVEV (reference sequence). The CDR3 spells CACWAGPEAFF. CDR3 coding DNA: TGTGCCTGTTGGGCCGGCCCCGAAGCTTTCTTT.

The rearrangement joins TRBV19 to TRBJ2-1; 7 bases are shared with TRBD1. Unmatched junction bases numbered 5, after V lost 5 bases and J lost 10 bases. This CDR3 has 12 residues. CDR1 is LNHDA and CDR2 is SQIVND in the germline V gene (reference sequence). The CDR3 loop reads CASSPTGAEQFF. The CDR3 nucleotides read TGTGCCAGTAGTCCCACAGGGGCCGAGCAGTTCTTC.

The chain uses TRBV27 and TRBJ2-7; 8 bases fit TRBD2. Germline V gives CDR1 MNHEY, CDR2 SMNVEV (reference sequence). The J segment lost 3 bases and the V segment lost 8 bases, leaving 12 bases of the junction unmatched. This CDR3 is 15 amino acids long. This chain's CDR3 is CASVPSLADFYEQYF. DNA of the CDR3: TGTGCCAGCGTACCGTCACTAGCGGACTTCTACGAGCAGTACTTC.

The J gene is TRBJ2-7, the V gene TRBV7-9, with 8 nucleotides matching TRBD2. Germline-derived CDR1 and CDR2 are SEHNR and FQNEAQ (reference sequence). Losses at the gene ends were 5 bases for V and 7 bases for J; bases not matched to a gene: 7. This CDR3 region has 13 residues. This chain's CDR3 is CASSHGAGVEQYF. The CDR3 DNA is TGTGCCAGCAGCCACGGAGCGGGGGTAGAGCAGTACTTC.

The chain is built from TRBV19 and TRBJ1-5, with 9 bases fitting TRBD1. The V segment lost 4 bases and the J segment 6 bases; nucleotides outside the gene matches: 10. The germline V gene encodes CDR1 LNHDA and CDR2 SQIVND (reference sequence). CDR3 size: 16 residues. DNA for the CDR3: TGTGCCAGTAGTAGTTCCACAGGGGGCGAAGGTCAGCCCCAGCATTTT. This encodes CASSSSTGGEGQPQHF.

The rearrangement joins TRBV7-7 to TRBJ2-5; possible D gene TRBD1, 6 bases. Trimming took off 2 bases at V and 5 bases at J, with 18 bases between the two ends. In germline, CDR1 is SSHAT, CDR2 FNYEAQ (reference sequence). The CDR3 sequence is 16 residues long. The CDR3 is CASSLYIPGAKETQYF. CDR3 DNA: TGTGCCAGCAGCTTATATATCCCAGGGGCCAAGGAGACCCAGTACTTC.

The V and J genes are TRBV19 and TRBJ2-1; D uncertain. The ends were cut back, 4 bases at V and 3 bases at J, with 7 bases in the middle. CDR3 length: 13 residues. Germline-derived CDR1 and CDR2 are LNHDA and SQIVND (reference sequence). CDR3 DNA sequence: TGTGCCAGTAGTAGAGCTATCTACAATGAGCAGTTCTTC. Translating it yields CASSRAIYNEQFF.

The chain recombines TRBV3-1 (or the pseudogene TRBV3-2) with TRBJ2-1; D may be TRBD1 (5 bases). V lost 0 bases and J 9 bases, leaving 12 bases between the germline ends. Looked up from germline, CDR1 is LGHDT and CDR2 is YNNKEL (reference sequence). This CDR3 has 14 amino acids. CDR3 residues: CASSQDQGRGEQFF. The CDR3 coding sequence is TGTGCCAGCAGCCAAGATCAGGGTAGAGGTGAGCAGTTCTTC.

The V gene is TRBV28, the J gene TRBJ2-1, with 13 bases identical to TRBD2. Germline-derived CDR1 and CDR2 are MDHEN and SYDVKM. Trimming took 5 bases from V and 8 from J; bases not matched to a gene: 12. The CDR3 length is 17 residues. CDR3 sequence reads: CASSQRPGLAGYYEQFF. Written as DNA, the CDR3 is TGTGCCAGCAGTCAGCGACCGGGACTAGCGGGATATTATGAGCAGTTCTTC. The full variable domain, its missing parts supplied by reference TRBV28 and TRBJ2-1, is DVKVTQSSRYLVKRTGEKVFLECVQDMDHENMFWYRQDPGLGLRLIYFSYDVKMKEKGDIPEGYSVSREKKERFSLILESASTNQTSMYLCASSQRPGLAGYYEQFFGPGTRLTVL.

V gene TRBV2 combines with J gene TRBJ2-3; the match to TRBD2 covers 11 bases. From germline, CDR1 is SNHLY and CDR2 FYNNEI. V was pared by 5 bases and J by 6 bases, with 10 bases of the junction left unmatched. This CDR3 has 16 amino acids. DNA for the CDR3: TGTGCCAGCAGTCGCGGGACTAGCGGTTCAAAGGATACGCAGTATTTT. It yields the protein CASSRGTSGSKDTQYF.

V and J are TRBV11-2 and TRBJ2-1; 10 bases match TRBD2. The CDR3 has 15 residues. From germline, CDR1 is SGHAT and CDR2 FQNNGV. The V gene end was trimmed by 4 bases and the J gene end by 10 bases; junction bases not matched to a gene: 10. The CDR3 nucleotides are TGTGCCAGCAGCTCTAGGCTAGCGGGGGTAGGGGAGCAGTTCTTC. As protein: CASSSRLAGVGEQFF. Full variable domain (remainder filled in from reference TRBV11-2 and TRBJ2-1): EAGVAQSPRYKIIEKRQSVAFWCNPISGHATLYWYQQILGQGPKLLIQFQNNGVVDDSQLPKDRFSAERLKGVDSTLKIQPAKLEDSAVYLCASSSRLAGVGEQFFGPGTRLTVL.

This chain uses TRBV14 with TRBJ1-1, with a tentative D call TRBD1 (5 bases). Germline-derived CDR1 and CDR2 are SGHDN and FVKESK. V lost 0 bases and J lost 4, with 12 bases in between. The CDR3 totals 15 residues. CDR3 nucleotides: TGTGCCAGCAGCCAAGAGGGGGGTTTGGGCACTGAAGCTTTCTTT. Translated: CASSQEGGLGTEAFF.